This entry lists 28 T cell receptor beta chains sequenced from one sample in a study of blood T cell repertoires in COVID-19. Here immunoSEQ multiplex PCR was the method, and the copy in TCRdb shows in-frame clones only, minus some. The data show about 78,000 clones, roughly 90% seen once. The sequenced material came from peripheral blood. Every receptor here comes from a man aged 65 to 85 with active or convalescent COVID-19.

The V gene is TRBV5-1, the J gene TRBJ1-2; D uncertain. Trimming left V 1 base short and J 4 bases short, with 20 bases between. Germline CDR1 is SGHRS and CDR2 is YFSETQ. The CDR3 sequence is 17 residues long. DNA of the CDR3: TGCGCCAGCAGCTTGACATCCGGGGTAATCCAAATCTATGGCTACACCTTC. Encoded protein: CASSLTSGVIQIYGYTF.

The J gene is TRBJ2-7, the V gene TRBV6-5; possible D gene TRBD1, 5 bases. Between the trimmed V and J ends, which lost 6 bases and 0 bases, there was a span of 9 bases. From germline, CDR1 is MNHEY and CDR2 SVGAGI. The CDR3 spans 13 residues. In nucleotides, the CDR3 is TGTGCCAGCAGGTACAGGAGCTCCTACGAGCAGTACTTC. Its protein product is CASRYRSSYEQYF.

The chain employs TRBV15 and TRBJ2-1; possible D gene TRBD2, 6 bases. Germline loops: CDR1 LNHNV, CDR2 YYDKDF (reference sequence). The CDR3 is made up of 14 amino acids. CDR3 bases: TGTTTTTCCGGAGATAGCCTCCGGGGGAATGAGCAGTTCTTC. Encoded protein: CFSGDSLRGNEQFF.

The V call is TRBV6-1, the J call TRBJ2-5; 10 bases are shared with TRBD1. Germline-derived CDR1 and CDR2 are MNHNS and SASEGT. Germline trimming cut 4 bases from V and 3 bases from J; bases unmatched to any gene: 8. The CDR3 length is 16 residues. This chain's CDR3 is CASSVLTGTGEETQYF. The DNA for the CDR3 is TGTGCCAGCAGTGTTCTTACCGGGACAGGGGAAGAGACCCAGTACTTC.

This clone was picked up one time. This rearrangement joins TRBV28 to TRBJ2-7; D not certain. CDR1 and CDR2 from the germline V gene are MDHEN and SYDVKM. With 10 bases removed from V and 3 bases from J, the gap between germline ends came to 4 bases. CDR3 size: 9 residues. Written as DNA, the CDR3 is TGTGCCACCTACTACGAGCAGTACTTC. This encodes CATYYEQYF.

This clone was recorded only once. CDR3 sequence: CASSLAGASRGNEQFF. DNA of the CDR3: TGTGCCAGCAGCTTAGCGGGGGCTTCACGGGGCAATGAGCAGTTCTTC. V is TRBV7-8 and J is TRBJ2-1; D might be TRBD1 (6 bases). Trimming shortened V by 0 bases and J by 6 bases, and 15 bases separated the two germline ends. CDR1 and CDR2 from the germline V gene are SGHVS and FQNEAQ. The CDR3 loop spans 16 amino acids.

The gene calls are TRBV29-1 and TRBJ1-2; TRBD1 agrees at 10 bases. This CDR3 region has 14 residues. V trimming: 5 bases; J trimming: 8 bases; junction bases outside the gene matches: 11. Germline V gene sequence: CDR1 SQVTM, CDR2 ANQGSEA. The CDR3 loop reads CSVIPTGGAIGYTF. The CDR3 nucleotides read TGCAGCGTTATACCGACAGGGGGCGCGATCGGCTACACCTTC.

The chain is built from TRBV11-2 and TRBJ1-6; a possible D gene is TRBD1 (5 bases). Germline CDR1 reads SGHAT; CDR2 reads FQNNGV. CDR3 length equals 14 residues. V lost 3 bases to trimming and J lost 8 bases, with 11 bases between them. CDR3 DNA sequence: TGTGCCAGCAGCTTGGACACAGGTTATTCACCCCTCCACTTT. Its translation: CASSLDTGYSPLHF.

The chain links TRBV10-1 to TRBJ1-1; maybe TRBD1 (5 bases). Trimming cost V 5 bases and J 4 bases, with 11 bases left between them. Germline-derived CDR1 and CDR2 are WNHNN and SYGVQD (reference sequence). The CDR3 loop spans 13 amino acids. CDR3 loop: CASSTGLGTEAFF. The CDR3 DNA follows: TGCGCCAGCAGTACAGGCCTGGGCACTGAAGCTTTCTTT.

The CDR3 loop reads CSVALDRASTEAFF. In DNA, the CDR3 is TGCAGCGTTGCTCTGGACAGGGCAAGTACTGAAGCTTTCTTT. The chain is built from TRBV29-1 and TRBJ1-1, with TRBD1 matching 8 bases. The CDR3 has 14 amino acids. V shed 4 bases, J shed 5 bases, and the junction held 9 bases outside the gene matches. In germline, CDR1 is SQVTM, CDR2 ANQGSEA. The variable domain in full, completed from reference TRBV29-1 and TRBJ1-1, reads SAVISQKPSRDICQRGTSLTIQCQVDSQVTMMFWYRQQPGQSLTLIATANQGSEATYESGFVIDKFPISRPNLTFSTLTVSNMSPEDSSIYLCSVALDRASTEAFFGQGTRLTVV.

This clone was counted only a few times. The V gene is TRBV5-6, the J gene TRBJ1-3, with unresolved D. Trimming shortened V by 3 bases and J by 0 bases, and 7 bases separated the two germline ends. Germline assignment: CDR1 SGHDT and CDR2 YYEEEE. The CDR3 totals 14 residues. As DNA, the CDR3 is TGTGCCAGCAGCTCGGGTTACTCTGGAAACACCATATATTTT. This sequence encodes CASSSGYSGNTIYF.

This chain uses TRBV12-5 with TRBJ1-6; tentative D call: TRBD1 (5 bases). The germline V gene has CDR1 LGHNT and CDR2 FRNRAP. V lost 2 bases, J lost 5 bases, and 16 bases lay in between. This CDR3 is 17 amino acids long. The CDR3 bases are TGTGCTAGTGGTTTGTCGATGGGGCGGGGAGATAATTCACCCCTCCACTTT. It is translated as CASGLSMGRGDNSPLHF. Full variable domain (missing parts from reference TRBV12-5 and TRBJ1-6): DARVTQTPRHKVTEMGQEVTMRCQPILGHNTVFWYRQTMMQGLELLAYFRNRAPLDDSGMPKDRFSAEMPDATLATLKIQPSEPRDSAVYFCASGLSMGRGDNSPLHFGNGTRLTVT.

V and J are TRBV24-1 and TRBJ2-5; no definite D call. V shed 5 bases and J shed 7 bases, with 13 bases lying between them. The CDR3 loop spans 13 amino acids. Germline CDR1 reads KGHDR; CDR2 reads SFDVKD. The CDR3 DNA follows: TGTGCCACCAGTGGGGCCCCTGTGGCGACCCAGTACTTC. Amino acids: CATSGAPVATQYF.

The chain uses TRBV2 and TRBJ1-5, with 11 bases fitting TRBD1. V was clipped by 8 bases and J by 5 bases; unmatched bases: 5. Germline CDR1 is SNHLY and CDR2 is FYNNEI. The CDR3 spans 14 residues. CDR3 nucleotides: TGTGCCAGCGGCCGGGACAGGGGGTATCAGCCCCAGCATTTT. Its protein is CASGRDRGYQPQHF.

The chain links TRBV7-3 to TRBJ2-3; D is possibly TRBD1 (5 bases). CDR1 and CDR2 from the germline V gene are SGHTA and FQGTGA. Trimming removed 5 bases at V and 9 bases at J, with 12 bases between. CDR3 length equals 12 residues. The CDR3 loop reads CASSMQGSTQYF. The CDR3 nucleotides are TGTGCCAGCAGCATGCAGGGTTCGACGCAGTATTTT.

The chain couples TRBV11-2 to TRBJ2-1; 7 bases are a match to TRBD1. The germline V gene has CDR1 SGHAT and CDR2 FQNNGV. The CDR3 covers 15 residues. V dropped 5 bases and J dropped 4; count of bases not matched to a gene: 8. DNA of the CDR3: TGTGCCAGCAGCCGCCCTTGGACAGGTTACAATGAGCAGTTCTTC. Translating gives CASSRPWTGYNEQFF.

This chain links TRBV11-3 with TRBJ2-7, with D possibly being TRBD2 (6 bases). Deletions cut 0 bases from V and 2 bases from J, with 11 bases between. In germline, CDR1 is SGHNT, CDR2 YENEEA. This CDR3 spans 15 amino acids. The CDR3 coding sequence is TGTGCCAGCAGCTTAGAGGCGGGACCTACCTACGAGCAGTACTTC. Encoded protein: CASSLEAGPTYEQYF.

V and J are TRBV4-1 and TRBJ1-5, with TRBD1 identical over 11 bases. This CDR3 contains 14 residues. V was pared by 4 bases and J by 7 bases, with 3 bases of the junction left unmatched. The germline V gene has CDR1 MGHRA and CDR2 YSYEKL. CDR3 bases: TGCGCCAGCAGCCTGGGACAGGGGGACCAGCCCCAGCATTTT. Translating it yields CASSLGQGDQPQHF.

This rearrangement joins TRBV27 to TRBJ2-3, with 7 bases identical to TRBD2. The CDR3 runs 16 residues. Germline CDR1 and CDR2: MNHEY and SMNVEV (reference sequence). V shed 6 bases, J shed 0 bases, and the junction held 9 bases outside the gene matches. The CDR3 reads CASSRALATSTDTQYF. CDR3 DNA sequence: TGTGCCAGCAGCCGCGCACTAGCGACTAGCACAGATACGCAGTATTTT.

This clone was seen just once. The V and J genes are TRBV19 and TRBJ2-5, with TRBD1 identical over 8 bases. V was clipped by 1 base and J by 5 bases; unmatched bases: 6. Germline V lookup: CDR1 LNHDA, CDR2 SQIVND (reference sequence). The CDR3 is 15 amino acids. The CDR3: CASSIGTGLSETQYF. The DNA for the CDR3 is TGTGCCAGTAGTATAGGGACAGGGTTGTCGGAGACCCAGTACTTC.

The chain couples TRBV28 to TRBJ1-5; D is unclear. Germline values: CDR1 MDHEN, CDR2 SYDVKM. The CDR3 covers 15 residues. V lost 5 bases and J lost 0, with 11 bases in between. As DNA, the CDR3 is TGTGCCAGCAGTGGTGACACACATAGCAATCAGCCCCAGCATTTT. Amino acid sequence: CASSGDTHSNQPQHF.

The V call is TRBV14, the J call TRBJ2-5, with 9 bases that match TRBD2. The CDR3 length is 16 residues. With 4 bases clipped from V and 3 bases from J, the junction kept 9 bases outside the gene matches. CDR1 is SGHDN and CDR2 is FVKESK in the germline V gene. The CDR3 is CASSRGTSLKEETQYF. CDR3 nucleotides: TGTGCCAGCAGCCGGGGGACTAGCCTCAAAGAAGAGACCCAGTACTTC.

The V and J genes are TRBV28 and TRBJ1-2; D might be TRBD1 (5 bases). V was cut by 4 bases and J by 11 bases, with 11 bases left in between. The length of the CDR3 is 11 residues. Germline lookup yields CDR1 MDHEN and CDR2 SYDVKM. The CDR3 DNA reads TGTGCCAGCAGTTCAGGGATCTCTTACACCTTC. Amino acid sequence: CASSSGISYTF.

The chain has TRBV6-5 and TRBJ1-2, with D possibly TRBD1 on 5 matching bases. CDR1 MNHEY and CDR2 SVGAGI come from the germline V gene. The V gene lost 7 bases and the J gene lost 7 bases, with 13 bases spanning the gap. The CDR3 consists of 12 residues. CDR3 nucleotides: TGTGCCAGCACCACTGACAGAACTGGCTACACCTTC. This codes for CASTTDRTGYTF.

CDR3 nucleotides: TGCGCCAGCATCCCAACGGGGTCTGGAAACACCATATATTTT. Protein sequence: CASIPTGSGNTIYF. This chain joins TRBV23-1 and TRBJ1-3; D not resolved. TRBV23-1 is identified as an open reading frame with a role that is uncertain. The ends were cut back, 7 bases at V and 1 base at J, with 11 bases in the middle. The CDR3 consists of 14 residues.

The gene calls are TRBV19 and TRBJ1-2, with D perhaps TRBD1 (5 bases). The CDR3 has 14 amino acids. Trimming removed 4 bases at V and 1 base at J, with 10 bases between. Germline V gives CDR1 LNHDA, CDR2 SQIVND (reference sequence). CDR3 coding DNA: TGTGCCAGTAGTACCGGGGGAATTAACTATGGCTACACCTTC. This encodes CASSTGGINYGYTF.

The table lists this clone with a few counts. The genes are TRBV5-1 and TRBJ2-7; TRBD1 matches 9 bases. Germline lookup yields CDR1 SGHRS and CDR2 YFSETQ. J gave up 0 bases and V 0 bases, and 1 base lay outside the gene matches. The CDR3 consists of 15 residues. CDR3 in DNA: TGCGCCAGCAGCTTGGTGGGACAGGGCTCCTACGAGCAGTACTTC. Protein: CASSLVGQGSYEQYF.

The chain employs TRBV18 and TRBJ2-1, with 7 bases matching TRBD2. The CDR3 runs to 15 residues. In germline, CDR1 is KGHSH, CDR2 LQKENI. The J segment lost 0 bases and the V segment lost 4 bases, leaving 3 bases of the junction unmatched. DNA for the CDR3: TGTGCCAGCTCACTAGCGGGCAGCTCCTACAATGAGCAGTTCTTC. This gives the protein CASSLAGSSYNEQFF. The entire variable domain, with the rest obtained from reference TRBV18 and TRBJ2-1, is as follows: NAGVMQNPRHLVRRRGQEARLRCSPMKGHSHVYWYRQLPEEGLKFMVYLQKENIIDESGMPKERFSAEFPKEGPSILRIQQVVRGDSAAYFCASSLAGSSYNEQFFGPGTRLTVL.